This note documents a single T cell receptor beta chain sequence. The assay was immunoSEQ multiplex PCR, and TCRdb's table has in-frame clones only and misses some. The sample lists about 44,000 clones; around 87% were seen once. These data originate in a study of control samples from healthy donors and cancer patients. Germline CDR1 LNHDA, CDR2 SQIVND (reference sequence). Between the trimmed V and J ends, which lost 2 bases and 0 bases, there was a span of 8 bases. The CDR3 covers 15 residues. Sequencing was done on a sample of PBMCs. This clonotype was obtained from a woman aged 60-70 years with lung cancer. This sequence joins TRBV19 and TRBJ1-3, with D uncertain. The CDR3 DNA follows: TGTGCCAGTAGTATATCACGGGGCTCTGGAAACACCATATATTTT. The encoded protein is CASSISRGSGNTIYF.